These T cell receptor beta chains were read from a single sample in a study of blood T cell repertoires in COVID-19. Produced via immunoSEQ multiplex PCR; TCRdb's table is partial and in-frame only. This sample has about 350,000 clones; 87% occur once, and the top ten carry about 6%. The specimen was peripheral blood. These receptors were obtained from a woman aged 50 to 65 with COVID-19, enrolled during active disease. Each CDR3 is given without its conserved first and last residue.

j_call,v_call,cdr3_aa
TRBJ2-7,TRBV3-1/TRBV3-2,ASSRNSGSWSYEQY
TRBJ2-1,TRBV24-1,ATSDLSDRNNEQF
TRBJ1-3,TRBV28,ASSLRAARNTIY
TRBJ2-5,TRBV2,ASSGTSHVYQETQY
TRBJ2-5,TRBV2,ASRPDRAGQETQY
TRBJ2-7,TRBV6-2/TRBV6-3,ASSYSEGAREQY
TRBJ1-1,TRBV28,ASNGDRVVGF
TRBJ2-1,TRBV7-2,ASSLELAGSNEQF
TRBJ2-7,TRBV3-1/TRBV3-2,ASSRGAGALYEQY
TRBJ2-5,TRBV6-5,ASSYRARGTQY
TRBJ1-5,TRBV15,ATSRGQPSNQPQH
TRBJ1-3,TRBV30,AWGTGSGNTIY
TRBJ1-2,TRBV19,ASSSGTGGYGYT
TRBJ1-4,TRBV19,ASTWTDNRRGEKLF
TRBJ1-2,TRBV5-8,ASSFGTGTDYGYT
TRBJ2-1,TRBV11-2,ASSLGNRGRAPSEQF
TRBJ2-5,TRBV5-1,ASQVGGQETQY
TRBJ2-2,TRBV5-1,ASSGTGLAANTGELF
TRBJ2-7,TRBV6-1,ASSEARTSGRVPPYEQY
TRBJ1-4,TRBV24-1,ATSDSSDRPNEKLF
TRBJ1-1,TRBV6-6,ASSTQRRGSGTEAF
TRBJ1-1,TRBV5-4,ASSLRPNYRGTEAF
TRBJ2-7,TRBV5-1,ASRLGLAESEQY
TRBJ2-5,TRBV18,ASSTLGETQY
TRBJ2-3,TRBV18,ASSPGTGTLGTQY
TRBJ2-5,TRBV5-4,ASSLGGGVKETQY
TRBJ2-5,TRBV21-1,ASKVGTGRPETQY
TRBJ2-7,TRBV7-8,ASSLARDSSYEQY
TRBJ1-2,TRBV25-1,ASSENLPGASGYT
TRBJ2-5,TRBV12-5,ASGLVRNLREGHGTQY
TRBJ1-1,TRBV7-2,ASSLYGGRTFFNTEAF
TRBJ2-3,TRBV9,ASSVAPLAGWTDTQY
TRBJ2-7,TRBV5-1,ASFTPGQGNNEQY
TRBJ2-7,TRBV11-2,ASSSRDEQY
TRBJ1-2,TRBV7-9,ASSLGAGQGAYYGYT
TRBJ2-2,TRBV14,ASSQAGSGELF
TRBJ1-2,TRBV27,ASSLDRSNYGYT
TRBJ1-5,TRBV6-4,ASSDGYGSQPQH
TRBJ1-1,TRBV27,ASSLTGVGTEAF
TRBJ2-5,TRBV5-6,ASSSRWGLTLETQY
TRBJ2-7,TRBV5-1,ASSLQTGGTYEQY
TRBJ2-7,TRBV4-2,ASSQEPRGYEQY
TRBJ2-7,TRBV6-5,ASSFGQGGEQY
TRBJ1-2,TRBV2,ASSGSFRQASAAYGYT
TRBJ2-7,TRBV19,ASTLRPGQLYEQY
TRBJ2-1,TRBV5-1,ASSLLVPPGNEQF
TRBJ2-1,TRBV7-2,ASSPSWGLAGNEQF
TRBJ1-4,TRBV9,ATNHDGANEKLF
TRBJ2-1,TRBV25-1,ASRDTRETYNEQF
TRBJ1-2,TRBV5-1,ASSRGGTGALFNYGYT
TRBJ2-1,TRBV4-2,ASSHETGLSYNEQF
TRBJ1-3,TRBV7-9,ASSIDSGNTIY
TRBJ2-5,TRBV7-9,ASSRELAGGTTQY
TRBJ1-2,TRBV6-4,ASSRTGTPNNYGYT
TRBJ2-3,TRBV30,AWRPPGLAGGPFGTDTQY
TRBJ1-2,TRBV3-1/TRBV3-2,ASSHLNYGYT
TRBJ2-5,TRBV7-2,ASSPIVWSLGGTRGTQY